Listed below are T cell receptor beta chains from one sample, sequenced in a study of T cell responses to AZD1222 COVID-19 vaccine. Sequenced by immunoSEQ multiplex PCR; TCRdb stores in-frame clones only, minus some. In the table there are some 100,000 clones, roughly 84% of which are singletons. This material consisted of peripheral blood, taken on day 0 of AZD1222 vaccination. These receptors were collected from an adult in good health. Both conserved end residues are part of each CDR3. The D gene is left open where the match is weak. Not every row has a clone size; where given, it reads once, few, many or a size class.

J gene | D gene | V gene | clone size | CDR3 protein | CDR3 DNA
TRBJ2-7 | . | TRBV21-1 | . | CASSKEYESSGRAYEQYF | TGTGCCAGCAGCAAAGAGTACGAGTCTAGCGGGAGGGCCTACGAGCAGTACTTC
TRBJ2-3 | . | TRBV5-4 | once | CASSLQAHSTDTQYF | TGTGCCAGCAGCTTGCAGGCCCATTCCACAGATACGCAGTATTTT
TRBJ2-7 | . | TRBV3-1/TRBV3-2 | . | CASSPARGGKSYEQYF | TGTGCCAGCAGCCCCGCGCGGGGCGGGAAATCCTACGAGCAGTACTTC
TRBJ1-1 | TRBD1 | TRBV19 | . | CASSMDRIGQAFF | TGTGCCAGTAGTATGGACAGGATAGGCCAAGCTTTCTTT
TRBJ2-1 | TRBD2 | TRBV7-2 | . | CASSLEPSGTEQFF | TGTGCCAGCAGCTTAGAGCCTAGCGGAACTGAGCAGTTCTTC
TRBJ1-3 | TRBD1 | TRBV18 | . | CASSPRNRGPGNTIYF | TGTGCCAGCTCACCCCGAAACAGGGGGCCTGGAAACACCATATATTTT
TRBJ2-3 | TRBD2 | TRBV6-1 | . | CASSDRLAGGVADTQYF | TGTGCCAGCAGTGATCGGTTAGCGGGAGGGGTAGCAGATACGCAGTATTTT
TRBJ2-2 | . | TRBV11-3 | . | CASSLRGATGELFF | TGTGCCAGCAGCTTAAGGGGCGCCACCGGGGAGCTGTTTTTT
TRBJ2-7 | . | TRBV18 | . | CASQSFGSSYEQYF | TGTGCCAGCCAATCTTTTGGTTCGTCCTACGAGCAGTACTTC
TRBJ1-5 | . | TRBV7-8 | . | CASSLVQGGSNQPQHF | TGTGCCAGCAGTCTCGTACAGGGCGGGAGCAATCAGCCCCAGCATTTT
TRBJ1-4 | . | TRBV19 | . | CASSEDSPTNEKLFF | TGTGCCAGTAGCGAAGACTCGCCAACTAATGAAAAACTGTTTTTT
TRBJ1-2 | . | TRBV5-1 | . | CASGQGNYGYTF | TGCGCGAGCGGACAAGGAAACTATGGCTACACCTTC
TRBJ2-3 | . | TRBV25-1 | . | CASSALDSTDTQYF | TGTGCCAGCAGTGCTTTGGACAGCACAGATACGCAGTATTTT
TRBJ1-2 | . | TRBV30 | . | CAWRNRGAHGYTF | TGTGCCTGGAGGAACCGGGGGGCGCATGGCTACACCTTC
TRBJ2-2 | TRBD2 | TRBV2 | . | CASRVAGEGTGELFF | TGTGCCAGCAGGGTAGCGGGAGAGGGGACCGGGGAGCTGTTTTTT
TRBJ2-1 | . | TRBV19 | few | CASSIDGGGTYNEQFF | TGTGCCAGTAGTATAGACGGGGGAGGTACCTACAATGAGCAGTTCTTC
TRBJ1-1 | . | TRBV5-1 | once | CATSFAPANTEAFF | TGCGCCACAAGCTTCGCTCCAGCGAACACTGAAGCTTTCTTT
TRBJ1-5 | . | TRBV7-2 | . | CASRQSLNQPQHF | TGTGCCAGCAGACAATCGCTCAATCAGCCCCAGCATTTT
TRBJ1-4 | . | TRBV2 | . | CASNDRRREFNEKLFF | TGTGCCAGCAATGACAGGAGACGCGAGTTTAATGAAAAACTGTTTTTT
TRBJ1-2 | . | TRBV28 | . | CASTIRRGRGYTF | TGTGCCAGCACCATCAGGAGGGGTCGTGGCTACACCTTC
TRBJ1-4 | TRBD1 | TRBV9 | . | CASSADRARGEKLFF | TGTGCCAGCAGCGCGGACAGGGCTCGAGGTGAAAAACTGTTTTTT
TRBJ1-3 | . | TRBV30 | . | CAWSLEGRWGWGNTIYF | TGTGCCTGGAGCCTTGAGGGGCGTTGGGGTTGGGGAAACACCATATATTTT
TRBJ2-7 | . | TRBV5-1 | . | CASSLGVGLSSYEQYF | TGCGCCAGCAGCTTGGGGGTAGGACTATCTTCCTACGAGCAGTACTTC
TRBJ1-5 | TRBD1 | TRBV5-4 | . | CASSLYGQGRAQHF | TGTGCCAGCAGCTTGTACGGACAGGGGAGGGCCCAGCATTTT
TRBJ2-1 | . | TRBV28 | . | CACGAGLYNEQFF | TGTGCCTGCGGGGCAGGACTCTACAATGAGCAGTTCTTC
TRBJ2-1 | . | TRBV3-1/TRBV3-2 | . | CASSQGGTLLFF | TGTGCCAGCAGCCAAGGGGGGACCCTGCTGTTCTTC
TRBJ1-5 | TRBD1 | TRBV19 | . | CASSMWTGGEGQPQHF | TGTGCCAGTAGTATGTGGACAGGGGGCGAGGGTCAGCCCCAGCATTTT
TRBJ2-3 | . | TRBV5-4 | few | CASRLKGGGTDTQYF | TGTGCCAGCAGGTTGAAGGGAGGAGGGACAGATACGCAGTATTTT
TRBJ1-4 | TRBD1 | TRBV5-1 | . | CASSAVGQGANEKLFF | TGCGCCAGCAGCGCGGTCGGACAGGGAGCTAATGAAAAACTGTTTTTT
TRBJ2-2 | . | TRBV19 | . | CASSRMRDSNTGELFF | TGTGCCAGTAGTAGGATGCGGGACTCTAACACCGGGGAGCTGTTTTTT
TRBJ1-1 | . | TRBV4-1 | . | CASSQGPNTEAFF | TGCGCCAGCAGCCAAGGACCTAACACTGAAGCTTTCTTT
TRBJ2-1 | . | TRBV11-2 | . | CASSTAVYNEQFF | TGTGCCAGCAGCACGGCCGTATACAATGAGCAGTTCTTC
TRBJ1-1 | . | TRBV18 | once | CASSRLGGRGMNTEAFF | TGTGCCAGCTCACGTCTCGGGGGGCGCGGAATGAACACTGAAGCTTTCTTT
TRBJ2-7 | TRBD1 | TRBV6-5 | few | CASSPDRWTYEQYF | TGTGCCAGCAGCCCGGACAGGTGGACCTACGAGCAGTACTTC
TRBJ1-1 | . | TRBV20-1 | . | CSARRSTEAFF | TGCAGTGCTAGAAGGAGCACTGAAGCTTTCTTT
TRBJ2-5 | . | TRBV9 | . | CASSVQGGLLQETQYF | TGTGCCAGCAGTGTTCAAGGGGGTCTTCTCCAAGAGACCCAGTACTTC
TRBJ1-3 | . | TRBV2 | . | CASSKNRAGGGTGNTIYF | TGTGCCAGCAGCAAAAACAGGGCCGGCGGCGGTACTGGAAACACCATATATTTT
TRBJ2-7 | TRBD2 | TRBV11-3 | . | CASSESGTSAYEQYF | TGTGCCAGCAGCGAGTCCGGGACTAGCGCCTACGAGCAGTACTTC
TRBJ2-6 | TRBD1 | TRBV19 | . | CASTTWTGSSGANVLTF | TGTGCCAGTACTACCTGGACAGGGAGTTCTGGGGCCAACGTCCTGACTTTC
TRBJ2-7 | . | TRBV6-5 | . | CASRRGQISYEQYF | TGTGCCAGCAGGCGGGGGCAGATCTCCTACGAGCAGTACTTC
TRBJ2-1 | . | TRBV19 | . | CASSIGQDYNEQFF | TGTGCCAGTAGCATAGGCCAAGACTACAATGAGCAGTTCTTC
TRBJ1-1 | . | TRBV19 | . | CASSNQAFFEAFF | TGTGCCAGTAGTAATCAGGCATTCTTTGAAGCTTTCTTT
TRBJ1-2 | . | TRBV5-4 | . | CASSLGEIYGYTF | TGTGCCAGCAGCTTGGGAGAGATTTATGGCTACACCTTC
TRBJ1-2 | . | TRBV7-9 | . | CASSQTTVNYGYTF | TGTGCCAGCAGCCAAACGACAGTTAACTATGGCTACACCTTC
TRBJ1-2 | . | TRBV12-3/TRBV12-4 | . | CASSPDLVNGPTF | TGTGCCAGCAGTCCGGATTTGGTCAATGGACCCACCTTC
TRBJ2-7 | . | TRBV29-1 | . | CSVENYSYEQYF | TGCAGCGTTGAAAACTACTCCTACGAGCAGTACTTC
TRBJ2-7 | TRBD2 | TRBV27 | medium-sized | CASSLIAGVYEQYF | TGTGCCAGCAGTTTAATAGCGGGAGTTTACGAGCAGTACTTC
TRBJ1-1 | . | TRBV28 | . | CASSWFGKGTEAFF | TGTGCCAGCAGCTGGTTCGGGAAAGGCACTGAAGCTTTCTTT